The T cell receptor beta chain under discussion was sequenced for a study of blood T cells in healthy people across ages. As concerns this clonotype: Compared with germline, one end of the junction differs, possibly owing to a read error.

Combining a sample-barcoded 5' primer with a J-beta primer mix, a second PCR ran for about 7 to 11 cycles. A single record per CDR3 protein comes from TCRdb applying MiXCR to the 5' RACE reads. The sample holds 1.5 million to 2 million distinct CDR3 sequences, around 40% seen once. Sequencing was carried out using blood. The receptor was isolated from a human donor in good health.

CDR3 amino acids: CTSSQLAYNEQFF. The CDR3 region has the DNA TGCACCAGCAGCCAACTAGCCTACAATGAGCAGTTCTTC. The chain couples TRBV4-1 to TRBJ2-1, with TRBD2 as a possible D gene (5 bases). The CDR3 length is 13 residues. Germline assignment: CDR1 MGHRA and CDR2 YSYEKL.